This TCR beta chain was identified in a study of graft-versus-host responses after intestinal transplantation (dated by TCRdb to about 2021). Looking at the study overall: Multivisceral, liver-intestinal, or isolated intestinal transplants were received by the recipients. After intestinal transplantation, graft-versus-host and host-versus-graft alloreactive T cell clones were followed in the graft, circulation and bone marrow using bulk TCR-beta CDR3 sequencing. A peak of at least 4% donor T cells among recipient peripheral blood mononuclear cells was the definition used for donor T cell macrochimerism. Alloreactive clones were identified by sequencing pre-transplant mixed lymphocyte reaction products and comparing them with unstimulated pre-transplant donor and recipient T cells. Instead of going to the commercial service, samples from a few later patients were sequenced in-house on an Illumina MiSeq and processed with MiXCR. Every recipient was given anti-thymocyte globulin induction, then maintenance tacrolimus and steroids for roughly 3 years. The cohort enrolled some 23 intestinal transplant recipients including one retransplant, and a few patients lacking pretransplant specimens were excluded.

This sample's time point label indicates: cells obtained before transplantation from donor or recipient. CD3+CD4+ and CD3+CD8+ populations were FACS-sorted from unstimulated pre-transplant donor and recipient cells taken from spleen or lymph nodes. Library prep was done by the immunoSEQ multiplex PCR assay. In most patients, genomic DNA was isolated using the Qiagen DNeasy Blood and Tissue Kit and sent frozen to Adaptive Biotechnologies for TCR sequencing. High-throughput TCR-beta CDR3 sequencing of genomic DNA from most patients was performed by Adaptive Biotechnologies. The authors processed their data as follows. Adaptive's ImmunoSEQ software supplied the TCR sequencing data for under 20 patients, while MiXCR and VDJtools were used to process three other patients. To correct CD4 versus CD8 sorting errors, sequences present in both subsets at a frequency ratio below 5:1 were removed. CDR3 nucleotide sequences shared by donor and recipient were removed because the origin of these sequences could not be assigned. At least 2-fold expansion over unstimulated cells and a minimum CFSE-low frequency of 0.002% (template counts) or 0.001% (read counts) were required for clones to be classified as alloreactive. Mappable clones were those detected in sequenced pre-transplant spleen, lymph node, or MLR CFSE-low populations of the donor or recipient. The cumulative frequency of alloreactive clones was calculated as a percentage of all sequences, weighted by copy number. TCRdb carries this immuneACCESS record with in-frame sequences only. Its versions omit some clonotypes, under half of them owing to an unresolved V gene in the studies checked, with the rest unexplained. D and trimming come from the DNA, and the V and J calls and clone size come from that table. Counted in this sample were around 90,000 clones; around nine tenths of them appeared once. The ten most abundant clones make up around 0.33% of the sample.

Remarks on this clone: There is no known antigen for this receptor. Base qualities are missing; no much larger clone stands one base away.

The paper as a whole reports these results and caveats: The conclusions were limited by the relatively low number and heterogeneity of the intestinal transplant patients. GvH clones were found in recipient bone marrow, and some of the GvH clones appeared earlier in ileal mucosa or blood, which is consistent with an intestinal mucosal origin. Early after transplant, peak levels of circulating GvH clones were found to be associated with declines in HvG clones. High GvH to HvG T cell clonal ratios were observed in the allografts of patients with donor T cell macrochimerism.

CDR1 and CDR2, looked up from the germline V gene, are SGHAT and FQNNGV. At the junction V is shortened by 3 bases and J by 7 bases, with 25 bases in between. From its cysteine to its phenylalanine, the CDR3 spans 17 amino acids. Only the CDR3 region is kept as DNA, spanning 51 bases read in frame from base 1. The sequencing here drew on unstimulated CD4+ T cells sorted from spleen or lymph node cells, taken before intestinal transplant. This sequence uses TRBV11-2 and TRBJ2-7; the D gene is perhaps TRBD1, from 7 matching bases. The source is a human donor who received an intestinal transplant. The sequenced DNA: TGTGCCAGCAGCTTGAGGGGGAGGAGGGGGCCTCGTCGGGAGCAGTACTTC. Its product reads: CASSLRGRRGPRREQYF.